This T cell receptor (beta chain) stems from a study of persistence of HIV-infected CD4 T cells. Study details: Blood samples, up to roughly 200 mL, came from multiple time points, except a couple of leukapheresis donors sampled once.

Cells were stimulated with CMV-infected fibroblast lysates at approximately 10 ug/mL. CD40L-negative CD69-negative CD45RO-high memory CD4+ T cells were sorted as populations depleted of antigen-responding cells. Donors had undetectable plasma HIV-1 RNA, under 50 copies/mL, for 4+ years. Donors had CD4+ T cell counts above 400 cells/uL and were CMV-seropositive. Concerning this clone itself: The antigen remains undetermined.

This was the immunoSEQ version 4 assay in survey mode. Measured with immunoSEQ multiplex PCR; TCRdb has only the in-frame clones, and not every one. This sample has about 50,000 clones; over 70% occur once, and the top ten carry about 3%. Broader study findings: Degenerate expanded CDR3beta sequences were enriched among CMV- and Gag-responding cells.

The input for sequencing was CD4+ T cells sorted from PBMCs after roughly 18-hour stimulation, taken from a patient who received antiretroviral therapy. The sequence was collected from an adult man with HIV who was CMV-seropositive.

CDR3 DNA sequence: TGTGCCAGCAGCGTAGAGGGTGTGGGACAAGAGACCCAGTACTTC. This codes for CASSVEGVGQETQYF. V and J are TRBV9 and TRBJ2-5; unclear D gene. Deletions cut 0 bases from V and 2 bases from J, with 11 bases between. Germline CDR1 is SGDLS and CDR2 is YYNGEE. The CDR3 has 15 amino acids.